The rows below give T cell receptor beta chains drawn from one sample of a study of spatial heterogeneity in lung cancer. Each CDR3 protein gets one entry after TCRdb re-called the 5' RACE reads with MiXCR. The sample yields under 20,000 distinct CDR3 sequences, over 9% seen once. The source was PBMCs, collected at follow-up. These receptors originate from a male donor with early-stage non-small cell lung cancer. CDR3s include the opening cysteine and the closing phenylalanine or tryptophan. The D gene is left open where the match is weak. Expanded clones are given a class, and other clones once, few, many or no size at all.

V gene,clone size,J gene,D gene,CDR3 DNA,CDR3 protein
TRBV28,many,TRBJ1-6,.,TGTGCCAGCAGGCTGACGGGGCCCCTAGGGTCACCCCTCCACTTT,CASRLTGPLGSPLHF
TRBV11-2,few,TRBJ1-2,.,TGTGCCAGCAGACCAGTATCGAGGTGGGACTATGGCTACACCTTC,CASRPVSRWDYGYTF
TRBV6-2/TRBV6-3,many,TRBJ2-7,.,TGTGCCACCCTACCGGGGCCCCGGCTGCAGGCCGTCGAGCAGTACTTC,CATLPGPRLQAVEQYF
TRBV5-6,few,TRBJ1-4,.,TGTGCCAGCAGCTTGGTATCCGTGGACGGTAATGAAAAACTGTTTTTT,CASSLVSVDGNEKLFF
TRBV5-4,few,TRBJ2-1,.,TGTGCCAGCAGCTTGTTAGACTACAATGAGCAGTTCTTC,CASSLLDYNEQFF
TRBV6-5,many,TRBJ1-1,.,TGTGCCAGCAGTTACTCGGGGGGGGGAAACACTGAAGCTTTCTTT,CASSYSGGGNTEAFF
TRBV4-3,.,TRBJ1-2,TRBD1,TGCGCCAGCAGCCCGGACAGGGGGTGGGTTGGCTACACCTTC,CASSPDRGWVGYTF
TRBV6-2/TRBV6-3,many,TRBJ2-7,TRBD1,TGTGCCAGCAGTTACCAGGGACAGGGCCTTTCCTACGAGCAGTACTTC,CASSYQGQGLSYEQYF
TRBV28,many,TRBJ1-6,.,TGTGCCAGCAGTTTGGTTTCAGGGGCTAATTCACCCCTCCACTTT,CASSLVSGANSPLHF
TRBV7-4,many,TRBJ1-5,TRBD1,TGTGCCAGCAGCCCGCGGGACAGGGGGCTGTGCCAGCCCCAGCATTTT,CASSPRDRGLCQPQHF
TRBV30,many,TRBJ2-2,.,TGTGCCTGGAGTCGAATGGCGGAGCTGTTTTTT,CAWSRMAELFF
TRBV9,many,TRBJ1-5,TRBD1,TGTGCCAGCAGCGCGGACAGGGCAAATCAGCCCCAGCATTTT,CASSADRANQPQHF
TRBV4-3,few,TRBJ2-3,.,TGCGCCAGCAGCCAAGATAGAAGGAGCCCGCAGTATTTT,CASSQDRRSPQYF
TRBV7-2,many,TRBJ2-3,TRBD2,TGTGCCAGCAGCTCGGGACTAGCGGGGGATACGCAGTATTTT,CASSSGLAGDTQYF
TRBV7-9,many,TRBJ1-2,.,TGTGCCAGCAGCTTAATGGGACATGGCTACACCTTC,CASSLMGHGYTF
TRBV4-3,many,TRBJ1-2,.,TGCGCCAGCAGCCAACGAAGCGGCGCTGGCTACACCTTC,CASSQRSGAGYTF
TRBV5-5,.,TRBJ2-3,TRBD2,TGTGCCAGCAGTTCCGACCCCAGCGGGATAACAGATACGCAGTATTTT,CASSSDPSGITDTQYF
TRBV29-1,medium-sized,TRBJ2-5,.,TGCAGCGCTAGGACAGACCAAGAGACCCAGTACTTC,CSARTDQETQYF
TRBV7-9,many,TRBJ2-7,TRBD1,TGTGCCAGCAGCGTAGGGACAGGGATGGACGAGCAGTACTTC,CASSVGTGMDEQYF
TRBV4-1,many,TRBJ2-3,.,TGCGCCAGCAGCCAATCCGGTGATACGCAGTATTTT,CASSQSGDTQYF
TRBV5-4,.,TRBJ2-2,TRBD1,TGTGCCAGCAGCTTGGGGACAGGCCCGAACACCGGGGAGCTGTTTTTT,CASSLGTGPNTGELFF
TRBV29-1,medium-sized,TRBJ2-3,.,TGCAGCGGTACCGCAGGGTCAGATACGCAGTATTTT,CSGTAGSDTQYF
TRBV5-1,many,TRBJ2-7,TRBD1,TGCGCCAGCAGCCCGACAGGGGACGAGCAGTACTTC,CASSPTGDEQYF
TRBV5-6,many,TRBJ1-2,.,TGTGCCAGCAGCTCATCCCTTGGAGGCTACACCTTC,CASSSSLGGYTF
TRBV18,many,TRBJ2-4,.,TGTGCCAGCTCCCCACTCGACACGTCAGCCAAAAACATTCAGTACTTC,CASSPLDTSAKNIQYF
TRBV3-1,many,TRBJ1-1,TRBD1,TGTGCCAGCAGCCCTGCCTGGACAGGGGCGAACACTGAAGCTTTCTTT,CASSPAWTGANTEAFF
TRBV7-9,medium-sized,TRBJ2-3,TRBD1,TGTGCCGAGACAGGGGGCTCTGAAGATACGCAGTATTTT,CAETGGSEDTQYF
TRBV12-3/TRBV12-4,.,TRBJ1-2,.,TGTGCCGGCAGTTTAGCCAGGGAGAACTATGGCTACACCTTC,CAGSLARENYGYTF
TRBV14,.,TRBJ2-2,.,TGTGCCAGCAGTCACATCAGTGCCGCCGGGGAGCTGTTTTTT,CASSHISAAGELFF
TRBV7-2,many,TRBJ2-3,TRBD2,TGTGCCAGCAGCTTATGGGGACTAGCGGGGGGAAACACAGATACGCAGTATTTT,CASSLWGLAGGNTDTQYF
TRBV5-1,.,TRBJ2-2,.,TGCGCCAGCAGCCGGATTGGGGACGGCACCGGGGAGCTGTTTTTT,CASSRIGDGTGELFF
TRBV2,medium-sized,TRBJ2-7,TRBD1,TGTGCCAGCAGACGACAGGGCCACGAGCAGTACTTC,CASRRQGHEQYF
TRBV30,many,TRBJ2-2,.,TGTGCCTGGAGTGTACTGGGGAACACCGGGGAGCTGTTTTTT,CAWSVLGNTGELFF
TRBV2,many,TRBJ2-7,TRBD2,TGTGCCAGCAGCGGACTAGCGGGAGGTAGTGAGCAGTACTTC,CASSGLAGGSEQYF
TRBV6-5,many,TRBJ1-6,.,TGTGCCAGCAGTTACTCGTGGGGGGGCAAATATAATTCACCCCTCCACTTT,CASSYSWGGKYNSPLHF
TRBV5-1,many,TRBJ2-5,.,TGCGCCAGCAGCTATTATACCCGGGACTCCCCGGGAGAGACCCAGTACTTC,CASSYYTRDSPGETQYF
TRBV7-9,many,TRBJ1-1,TRBD1,TGTGCCAGCAGCCAACCGGGACAGGTCACTGAAGCTTTCTTT,CASSQPGQVTEAFF
TRBV28,few,TRBJ2-6,.,TGTGCCAGCAGTTTATTGGCTATAACTGGGGCCAACGTCCTGACTTTC,CASSLLAITGANVLTF
TRBV28,many,TRBJ2-3,.,TGTGCCAGCAGTTTAGAGGGCAGACTAGGGGCAGGGCGCGGAGCAGATACGCAGTATTTT,CASSLEGRLGAGRGADTQYF
TRBV5-1,few,TRBJ2-1,.,TGCGCCAGCAGCTTGGCCTGGGACAATGAGCAGTTCTTC,CASSLAWDNEQFF
TRBV10-2,few,TRBJ2-3,.,TGCGCCAGCAGTCCTCTAGGGGTGCGGTACCTCACAGATACGCAGTATTTT,CASSPLGVRYLTDTQYF
TRBV28,.,TRBJ2-7,TRBD1,TGTGCCAGCAGGTGGGACAGGGGGGCCTACGAGCAGTACTTC,CASRWDRGAYEQYF
TRBV19,many,TRBJ2-1,TRBD2,TGTGCCAGTAGTATGGCGCTAGCGGGATCCTACAATGAGCAGTTCTTC,CASSMALAGSYNEQFF
TRBV4-1,few,TRBJ2-3,TRBD1,TGCGCCAGCAGCCAAGCCGGGACAGGGTCAGATACGCAGTATTTT,CASSQAGTGSDTQYF
TRBV29-1,.,TRBJ2-3,.,TGCAGCGTTGAAGATCAATTCCCACCAGATACGCAGTATTTT,CSVEDQFPPDTQYF
TRBV12-3/TRBV12-4,few,TRBJ1-1,TRBD1,TGTGCCAGCAGTCGCGGGACAGCCGAACCAATGAACACTGAAGCTTTCTTT,CASSRGTAEPMNTEAFF
TRBV3-1,many,TRBJ2-2,.,TGTGCCAGCAGCCAAGATCTGGTGACGAACACCGGGGAGCTGTTTTTT,CASSQDLVTNTGELFF
TRBV28,many,TRBJ2-3,.,TGTGCCAGCAGTTCGGCTAGCTTCTCAGATACGCAGTATTTT,CASSSASFSDTQYF
TRBV9,few,TRBJ2-3,TRBD2,TGTGCCAGCAGCCCCTCTGCTAGCGGGGGGGCCGGAGATACGCAGTATTTT,CASSPSASGGAGDTQYF
TRBV3-1,.,TRBJ2-5,.,TGTGCCAGCAGTGGCGCGTACCAAGAGACCCAGTACTTC,CASSGAYQETQYF
TRBV11-2,many,TRBJ2-5,.,TGTGCCAGCAGCTTAGATTTAGGGGTGGGCCAAGAGACCCAGTACTTC,CASSLDLGVGQETQYF
TRBV20-1,many,TRBJ2-3,.,TGCAGTGCTAGAACAACGGGACCGTCCACAGATACGCAGTATTTT,CSARTTGPSTDTQYF
TRBV5-1,few,TRBJ2-7,TRBD2,TGCGCCAGCAGCTTCCGTGCGGGAGCCACCTACGAGCAGTACTTC,CASSFRAGATYEQYF
TRBV23-1,many,TRBJ2-7,.,TGCGCCAGCAGTCCTGGACCTTCCTACGAGCAGTACTTC,CASSPGPSYEQYF
TRBV5-1,few,TRBJ2-3,.,TGCGCCAGCAGCTTGGCCCCTCCCCGGGATACGCAGTATTTT,CASSLAPPRDTQYF
TRBV4-1,few,TRBJ1-4,.,TGCGCCAGCAGCCAAGAAAGAGGGGGGAATGAAAAACTGTTTTTT,CASSQERGGNEKLFF
TRBV20-1,few,TRBJ2-3,TRBD2,TGCAGTGCTAGAGCGTCCGGGGGGTCCCCTAGCACAGATACGCAGTATTTT,CSARASGGSPSTDTQYF
TRBV20-1,medium-sized,TRBJ2-7,TRBD2,TGCAGTGCGGGAGGGGAGTTCGAGCAGTACTTC,CSAGGEFEQYF
TRBV3-1,many,TRBJ2-1,TRBD2,TGTGCCAGCAGCCACGCTAGCGGGAGGGCCTACAATGAGCAGTTCTTC,CASSHASGRAYNEQFF
TRBV5-1,many,TRBJ2-7,.,TGCGCCAGCAGCTTGGGGGCAGGAACCTACGAGCAGTACTTC,CASSLGAGTYEQYF